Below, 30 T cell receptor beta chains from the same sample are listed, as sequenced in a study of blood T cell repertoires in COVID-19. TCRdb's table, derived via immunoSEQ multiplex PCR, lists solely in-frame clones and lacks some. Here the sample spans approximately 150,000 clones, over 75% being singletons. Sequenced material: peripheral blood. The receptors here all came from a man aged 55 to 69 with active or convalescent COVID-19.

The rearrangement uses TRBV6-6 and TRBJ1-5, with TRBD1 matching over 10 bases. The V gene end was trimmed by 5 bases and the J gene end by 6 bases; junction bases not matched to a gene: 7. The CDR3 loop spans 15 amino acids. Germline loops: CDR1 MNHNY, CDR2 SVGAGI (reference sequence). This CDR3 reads CASSKWTGGGQPQHF. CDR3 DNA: TGTGCCAGCAGTAAATGGACAGGGGGAGGTCAGCCCCAGCATTTT.

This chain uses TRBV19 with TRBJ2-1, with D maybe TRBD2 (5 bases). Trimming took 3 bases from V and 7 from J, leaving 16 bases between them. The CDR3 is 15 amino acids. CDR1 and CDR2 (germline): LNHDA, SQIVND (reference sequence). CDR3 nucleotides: TGTGCCAGTAGTATCAACGTGGGGAGTTTTAATGAGCAGTTCTTC. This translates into CASSINVGSFNEQFF.

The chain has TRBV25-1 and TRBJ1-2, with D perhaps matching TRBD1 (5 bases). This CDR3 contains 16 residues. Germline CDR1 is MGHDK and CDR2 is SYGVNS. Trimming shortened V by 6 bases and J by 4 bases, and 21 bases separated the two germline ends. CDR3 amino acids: CASRSGFHLGRYGYTF. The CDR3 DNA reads TGTGCCAGCAGATCAGGGTTCCACTTGGGTCGCTATGGCTACACCTTC.

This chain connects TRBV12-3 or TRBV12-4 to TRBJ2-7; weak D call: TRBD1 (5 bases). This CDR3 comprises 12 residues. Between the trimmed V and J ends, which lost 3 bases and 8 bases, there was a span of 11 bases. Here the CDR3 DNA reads TGTGCCAGCAGTTTTGGCAGGGAACAGCAGTACTTC. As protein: CASSFGREQQYF.

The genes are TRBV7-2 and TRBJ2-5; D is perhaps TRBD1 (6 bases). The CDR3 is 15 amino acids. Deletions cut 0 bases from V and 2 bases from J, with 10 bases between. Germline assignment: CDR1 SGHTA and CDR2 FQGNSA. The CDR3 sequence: CASSLALGQQETQYF. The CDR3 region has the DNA TGTGCCAGCAGCTTAGCGCTTGGACAGCAAGAGACCCAGTACTTC.

CDR3 nucleotides: TGTGCCAGCAGCCAACTACCCACCTACGAGCAGTACTTC. The encoded protein is CASSQLPTYEQYF. The chain uses TRBV9 and TRBJ2-7; D call uncertain. CDR3 length: 13 amino acids. Germline-derived CDR1 and CDR2 are SGDLS and YYNGEE. Trimming took off 4 bases at V and 2 bases at J, with 10 bases between the two ends.

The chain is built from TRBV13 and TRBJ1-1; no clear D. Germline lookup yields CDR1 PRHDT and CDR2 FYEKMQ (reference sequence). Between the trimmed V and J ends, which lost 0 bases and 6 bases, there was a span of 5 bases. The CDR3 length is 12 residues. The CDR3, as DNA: TGTGCCAGCAGCTTAGGTACACCTGAAGCTTTCTTT. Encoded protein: CASSLGTPEAFF.

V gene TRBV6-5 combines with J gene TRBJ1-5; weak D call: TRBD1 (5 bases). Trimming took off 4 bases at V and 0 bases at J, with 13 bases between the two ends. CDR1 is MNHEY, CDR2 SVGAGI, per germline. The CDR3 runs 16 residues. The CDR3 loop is CASSSGTGDSNQPQHF. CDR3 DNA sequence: TGTGCCAGCAGTTCCGGGACTGGCGATAGCAATCAGCCCCAGCATTTT.

The CDR3 bases are TGCGCCAGCAGCTTGGGAGGAGGGTCCACCTACGAGCAGTACTTC. Amino acids: CASSLGGGSTYEQYF. The chain couples TRBV5-1 to TRBJ2-7, with a tentative D call TRBD2 (6 bases). CDR3 length: 15 amino acids. V lost 0 bases and J lost 2, with 12 bases in between. Germline V gene data show CDR1 as SGHRS and CDR2 as YFSETQ.

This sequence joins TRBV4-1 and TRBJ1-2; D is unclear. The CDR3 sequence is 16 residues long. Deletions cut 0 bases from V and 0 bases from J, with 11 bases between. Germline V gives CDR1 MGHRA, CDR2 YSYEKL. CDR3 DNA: TGCGCCAGCAGCCAAGATGCAGAATCAGCTAACTATGGCTACACCTTC. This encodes CASSQDAESANYGYTF.

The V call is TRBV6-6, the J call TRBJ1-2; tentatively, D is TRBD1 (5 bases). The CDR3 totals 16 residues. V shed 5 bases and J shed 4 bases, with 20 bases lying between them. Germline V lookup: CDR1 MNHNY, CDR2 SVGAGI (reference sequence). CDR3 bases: TGTGCCAGCAGTCTCTTAGATAGTAGCGGGGGCTATGGCTACACCTTC. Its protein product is CASSLLDSSGGYGYTF.

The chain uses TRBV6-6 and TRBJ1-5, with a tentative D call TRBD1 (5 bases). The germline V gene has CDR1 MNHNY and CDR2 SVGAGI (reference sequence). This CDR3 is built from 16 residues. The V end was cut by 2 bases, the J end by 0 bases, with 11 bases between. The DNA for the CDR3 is TGTGCCAGCAGTTACCGGGGCGGGGATAGCAATCAGCCCCAGCATTTT. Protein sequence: CASSYRGGDSNQPQHF.

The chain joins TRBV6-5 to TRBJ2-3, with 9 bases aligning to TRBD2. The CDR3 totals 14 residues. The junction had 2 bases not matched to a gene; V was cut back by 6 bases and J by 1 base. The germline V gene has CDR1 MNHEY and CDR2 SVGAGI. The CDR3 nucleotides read TGTGCCAGCAGGGAGCGGGGGGGCACAGATACGCAGTATTTT. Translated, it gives CASRERGGTDTQYF.

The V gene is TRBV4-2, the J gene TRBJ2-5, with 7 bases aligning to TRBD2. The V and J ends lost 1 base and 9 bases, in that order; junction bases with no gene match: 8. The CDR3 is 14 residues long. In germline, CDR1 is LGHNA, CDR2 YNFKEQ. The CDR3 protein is CASSQALTSEAQYF. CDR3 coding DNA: TGTGCCAGCAGCCAAGCTCTAACTAGCGAGGCCCAGTACTTC.

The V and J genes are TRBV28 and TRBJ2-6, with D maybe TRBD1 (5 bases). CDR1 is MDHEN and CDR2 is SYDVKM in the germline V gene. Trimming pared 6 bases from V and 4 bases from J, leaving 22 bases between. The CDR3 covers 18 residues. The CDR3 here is CASSAPGQGHPGANVLTF. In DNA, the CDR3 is TGTGCCAGCAGCGCTCCAGGGCAGGGCCACCCCGGGGCCAACGTCCTGACTTTC.

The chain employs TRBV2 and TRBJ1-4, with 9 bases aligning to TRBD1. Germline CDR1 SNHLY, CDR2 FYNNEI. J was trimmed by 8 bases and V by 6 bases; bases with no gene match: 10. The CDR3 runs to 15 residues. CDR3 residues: CASRDKQGAREKLFF. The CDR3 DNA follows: TGTGCCAGCAGAGACAAACAGGGGGCTCGGGAAAAACTGTTTTTT.

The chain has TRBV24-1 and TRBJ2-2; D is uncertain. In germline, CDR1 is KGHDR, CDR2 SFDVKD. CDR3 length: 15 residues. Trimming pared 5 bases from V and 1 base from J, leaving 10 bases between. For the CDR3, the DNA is TGTGCCACCAGTGCCGAGGCAAGGAACACCGGGGAGCTGTTTTTT. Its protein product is CATSAEARNTGELFF.

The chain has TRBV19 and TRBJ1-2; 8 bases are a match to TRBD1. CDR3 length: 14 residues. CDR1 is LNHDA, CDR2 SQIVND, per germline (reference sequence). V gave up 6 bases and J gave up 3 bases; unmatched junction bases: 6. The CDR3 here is CASRPPGQDYGYTF. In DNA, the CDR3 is TGTGCCAGTAGGCCCCCGGGACAGGACTATGGCTACACCTTC.

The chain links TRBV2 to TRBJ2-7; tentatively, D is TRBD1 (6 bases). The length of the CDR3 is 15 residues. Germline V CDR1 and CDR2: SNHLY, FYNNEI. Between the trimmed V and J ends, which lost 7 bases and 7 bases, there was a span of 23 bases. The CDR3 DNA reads TGTGCCAGCAAGTTAATTGGGCTGGACCAGGGGGAGCAGTACTTC. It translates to CASKLIGLDQGEQYF.

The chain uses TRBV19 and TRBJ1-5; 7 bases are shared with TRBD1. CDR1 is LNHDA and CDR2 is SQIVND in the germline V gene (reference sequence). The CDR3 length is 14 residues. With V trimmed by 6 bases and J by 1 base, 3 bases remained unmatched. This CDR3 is CASRTTGSNQPQHF. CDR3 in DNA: TGTGCCAGTAGGACGACAGGGAGCAATCAGCCCCAGCATTTT. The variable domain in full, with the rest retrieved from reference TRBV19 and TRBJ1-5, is DGGITQSPKYLFRKEGQNVTLSCEQNLNHDAMYWYRQDPGQGLRLIYYSQIVNDFQKGDIAEGYSVSREKKESFPLTVTSAQKNPTAFYLCASRTTGSNQPQHFGDGTRLSIL.

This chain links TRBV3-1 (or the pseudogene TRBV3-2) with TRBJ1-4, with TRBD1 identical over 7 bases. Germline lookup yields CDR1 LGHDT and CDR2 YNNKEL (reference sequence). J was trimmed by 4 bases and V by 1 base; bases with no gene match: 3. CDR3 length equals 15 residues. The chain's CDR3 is CASSQADRDNEKLFF. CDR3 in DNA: TGTGCCAGCAGCCAAGCCGACAGGGATAATGAAAAACTGTTTTTT.

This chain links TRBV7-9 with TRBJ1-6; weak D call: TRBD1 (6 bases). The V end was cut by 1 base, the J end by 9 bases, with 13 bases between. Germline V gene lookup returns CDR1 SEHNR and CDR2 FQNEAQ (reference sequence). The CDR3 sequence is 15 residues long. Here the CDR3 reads CASSLDQGWSSPLHF. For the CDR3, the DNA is TGTGCCAGCAGCTTAGATCAGGGGTGGAGTTCACCCCTCCACTTT.

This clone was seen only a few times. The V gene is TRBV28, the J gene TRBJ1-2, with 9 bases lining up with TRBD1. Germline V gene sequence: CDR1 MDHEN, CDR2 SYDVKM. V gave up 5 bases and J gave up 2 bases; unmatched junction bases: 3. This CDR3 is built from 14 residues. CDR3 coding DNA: TGTGCCAGCAGTGACGGACAGGGGAACTATGGCTACACCTTC. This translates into CASSDGQGNYGYTF.

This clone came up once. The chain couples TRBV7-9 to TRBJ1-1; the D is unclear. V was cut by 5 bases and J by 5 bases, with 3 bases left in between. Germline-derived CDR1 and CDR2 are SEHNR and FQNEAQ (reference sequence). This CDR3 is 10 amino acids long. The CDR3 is CASSQTEAFF. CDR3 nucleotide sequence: TGTGCCAGCAGCCAGACTGAAGCTTTCTTT.

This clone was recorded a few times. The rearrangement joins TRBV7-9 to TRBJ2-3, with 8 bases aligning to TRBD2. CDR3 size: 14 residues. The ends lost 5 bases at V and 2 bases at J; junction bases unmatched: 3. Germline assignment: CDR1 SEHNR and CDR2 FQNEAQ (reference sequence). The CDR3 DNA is TGTGCCAGCAGCCGTAGCGGGGCCACAGATACGCAGTATTTT. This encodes CASSRSGATDTQYF.

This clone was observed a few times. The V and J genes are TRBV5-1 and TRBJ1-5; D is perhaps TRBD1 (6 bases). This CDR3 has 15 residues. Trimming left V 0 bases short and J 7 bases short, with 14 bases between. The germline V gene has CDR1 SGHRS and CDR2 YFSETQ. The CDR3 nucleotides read TGCGCCAGCAGCTTGGAGGGCAGGGACAACCAGCCCCAGCATTTT. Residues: CASSLEGRDNQPQHF.

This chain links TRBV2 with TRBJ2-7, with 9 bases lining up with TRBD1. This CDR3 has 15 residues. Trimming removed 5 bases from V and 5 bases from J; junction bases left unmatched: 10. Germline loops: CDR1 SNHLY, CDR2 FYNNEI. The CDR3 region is CASSKTGTGPHEQYF. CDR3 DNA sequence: TGTGCCAGCAGTAAAACCGGGACAGGGCCCCACGAGCAGTACTTC.

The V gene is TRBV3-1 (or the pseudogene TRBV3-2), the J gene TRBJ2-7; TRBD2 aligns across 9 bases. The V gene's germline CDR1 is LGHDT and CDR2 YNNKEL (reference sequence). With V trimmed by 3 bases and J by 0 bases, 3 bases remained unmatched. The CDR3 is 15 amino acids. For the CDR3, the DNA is TGTGCCAGCAGCCAGGGACTAGCCTACTCCTACGAGCAGTACTTC. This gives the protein CASSQGLAYSYEQYF.

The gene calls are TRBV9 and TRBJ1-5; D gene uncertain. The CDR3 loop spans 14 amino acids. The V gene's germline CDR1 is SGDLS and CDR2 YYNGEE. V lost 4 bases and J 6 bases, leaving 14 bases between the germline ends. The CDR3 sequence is CASSREEGGQPQHF. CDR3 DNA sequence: TGTGCCAGCAGCAGAGAGGAGGGAGGTCAGCCCCAGCATTTT. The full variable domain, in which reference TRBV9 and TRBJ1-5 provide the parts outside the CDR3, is DSGVTQTPKHLITATGQRVTLRCSPRSGDLSVYWYQQSLDQGLQFLIQYYNGEERAKGNILERFSAQQFPDLHSELNLSSLELGDSALYFCASSREEGGQPQHFGDGTRLSIL.

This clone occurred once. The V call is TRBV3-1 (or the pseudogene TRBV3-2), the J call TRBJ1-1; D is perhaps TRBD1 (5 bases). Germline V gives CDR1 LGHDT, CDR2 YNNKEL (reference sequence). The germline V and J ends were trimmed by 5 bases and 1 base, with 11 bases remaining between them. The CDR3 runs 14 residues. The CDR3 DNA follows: TGTGCCAGCAGCTCGGTCGGGGGGAACACTGAAGCTTTCTTT. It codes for CASSSVGGNTEAFF.